Shown below are 24 T cell receptor beta chains from a single sample sequenced in a study of control samples from healthy donors and cancer patients. The method was immunoSEQ multiplex PCR; TCRdb's version includes in-frame clones alone and lacks a portion of them. The table has tens of thousands of clones, about 88% seen once. The sample taken for sequencing was PBMCs. The receptors come from a woman aged 50 to 60 with colorectal cancer.

The V call is TRBV10-3, the J call TRBJ1-1; TRBD1 might be the D (5 bases). V was pared by 8 bases and J by 4 bases, with 17 bases between. The CDR3 runs to 14 residues. Per germline, CDR1 ENHRY and CDR2 SYGVKD. The CDR3 DNA follows: TGTGCCATCGCCCGAGGGGCCACGGGCACTGAAGCTTTCTTT. The encoded protein is CAIARGATGTEAFF.

This clone was detected once. The rearrangement uses TRBV6-1 and TRBJ2-7; TRBD1 matches at 9 bases. V lost 2 bases, J lost 1 base, and 3 bases stayed unmatched. Germline V gene lookup returns CDR1 MNHNS and CDR2 SASEGT. CDR3 length equals 15 residues. CDR3 coding DNA: TGTGCCAGCAGTGAACCAGGGACAGGGTCCTACGAGCAGTACGTC. This codes for CASSEPGTGSYEQYV.

The V gene is TRBV7-9, the J gene TRBJ1-3; 7 bases match TRBD1. J was trimmed by 4 bases and V by 4 bases; bases with no gene match: 7. Germline CDR1 is SEHNR and CDR2 is FQNEAQ (reference sequence). The CDR3 sequence is 15 residues long. The chain's CDR3 is CASSSPGTAGNTIYF. The CDR3 coding sequence is TGTGCCAGCAGCTCTCCAGGGACAGCGGGAAACACCATATATTTT.

The chain recombines TRBV11-1 with TRBJ1-1; no clear D. Germline V CDR1 and CDR2: SGHAT, FQDESV (reference sequence). Trimming took 5 bases from V and 3 from J, leaving 16 bases between them. This CDR3 comprises 15 residues. The CDR3 loop reads CASSLWRLGDTEAFF. CDR3 DNA: TGTGCCAGCAGCCTATGGCGGCTGGGCGACACTGAAGCTTTCTTT.

The V call is TRBV5-1, the J call TRBJ2-7; unclear D gene. V lost 2 bases to trimming and J lost 4 bases, with 13 bases between them. Germline V gene sequence: CDR1 SGHRS, CDR2 YFSETQ. The CDR3 is 14 residues long. CDR3 in amino acids: CASSLSGEGYEQYV. CDR3 coding DNA: TGCGCCAGCAGCTTAAGTGGGGAAGGGTACGAGCAGTACGTC.

This chain connects TRBV6-6 to TRBJ1-1, with 9 nucleotides matching TRBD1. Germline values: CDR1 MNHNY, CDR2 SVGAGI (reference sequence). The CDR3 runs 14 residues. V was pared by 5 bases and J by 4 bases, with 5 bases of the junction left unmatched. The CDR3 spells CASSTGGESTEAFF. The CDR3 DNA reads TGTGCCAGCAGTACAGGGGGCGAGAGCACTGAAGCTTTCTTT.

This clone showed up just once. The J gene is TRBJ2-6, the V gene TRBV19, with 8 bases lining up with TRBD1. The CDR3 runs to 15 residues. The germline V gene has CDR1 LNHDA and CDR2 SQIVND (reference sequence). V was clipped by 5 bases and J by 2 bases; unmatched bases: 2. DNA for the CDR3: TGTGCCAGTAGTGCGACAGGGGCTGGGGCCAACGTCCTGACTTTC. Protein: CASSATGAGANVLTF.

The chain carries TRBV10-3 and TRBJ1-1; D unclear. The length of the CDR3 is 11 residues. Germline V gene data show CDR1 as ENHRY and CDR2 as SYGVKD. The V gene lost 5 bases and the J gene lost 7 bases, with 8 bases spanning the gap. CDR3 in DNA: TGTGCCATCAGTAGTAGGCTTGAAGCTTTCTTT. Residues: CAISSRLEAFF.

This chain links TRBV6-2 or TRBV6-3 with TRBJ1-1; possible D gene TRBD1, 5 bases. This CDR3 region has 18 residues. V lost 0 bases, J lost 1 base, and 18 bases lay in between. Germline V lookup: CDR1 MNHEY, CDR2 SVGEGT. The CDR3 DNA reads as TGTGCCAGCAGTTACTCGCCTTGGGGACGTTCGACGAACACTGAAGCTTTCTTT. Translating it yields CASSYSPWGRSTNTEAFF.

The J gene is TRBJ2-1, the V gene TRBV7-3; weak D call: TRBD1 (5 bases). Deletions cut 5 bases from V and 2 bases from J, with 13 bases between. CDR1 and CDR2 from the germline V gene are SGHTA and FQGTGA. This CDR3 comprises 15 residues. The chain's CDR3 is CASSPSGPTYNEQFF. The CDR3 DNA is TGTGCCAGCAGCCCGTCAGGGCCTACCTACAATGAGCAGTTCTTC.

This clone has only a few counts. The rearrangement joins TRBV7-2 to TRBJ1-1; D gene ambiguous. Trimming took off 2 bases at V and 2 bases at J, with 9 bases between the two ends. The CDR3 is 14 amino acids. Germline CDR1 and CDR2: SGHTA and FQGNSA. The CDR3 region has the DNA TGTGCCAGCAGCTTAACCCGTGGAAACACTGAAGCTTTCTTT. Translated, it gives CASSLTRGNTEAFF.

This CDR3 reads CASSLRNPPDTQYF. CDR3 nucleotide sequence: TGTGCCAGCAGCCTACGTAACCCACCAGATACGCAGTATTTT. This rearrangement joins TRBV7-3 to TRBJ2-3; D gene ambiguous. The CDR3 spans 14 residues. V was clipped by 5 bases and J by 4 bases, with 13 bases between them. Germline V gene data show CDR1 as SGHTA and CDR2 as FQGTGA.

This clone has a single count. The chain employs TRBV6-1 and TRBJ2-3; 7 nucleotides match TRBD1. Germline CDR1 reads MNHNS; CDR2 reads SASEGT. The V gene end was trimmed by 5 bases and the J gene end by 1 base; junction bases not matched to a gene: 3. This CDR3 has 14 amino acids. The CDR3 sequence: CASSIGQGTDTQYF. The CDR3 DNA reads TGTGCCAGCAGTATCGGACAGGGCACAGATACGCAGTATTTT.

The CDR3 DNA sequence: TGTGCCAGCAGCCTTACTCCGACCTACGAGCAGTACGTC. It translates to CASSLTPTYEQYV. V is TRBV6-2 or TRBV6-3 and J is TRBJ2-7, with D hard to call. Germline values: CDR1 MNHEY, CDR2 SVGEGT. This CDR3 contains 13 residues. Deletions cut 6 bases from V and 2 bases from J, with 11 bases between.

This chain connects TRBV7-2 to TRBJ2-1; D may be TRBD1 or TRBD2 (5 bases each). V lost 1 base to trimming and J lost 8 bases, with 9 bases between them. Looked up from germline, CDR1 is SGHTA and CDR2 is FQGNSA. The CDR3 extends over 13 amino acids. This CDR3 is CASSLGGEYEQFF. In DNA, the CDR3 is TGTGCCAGCAGCTTAGGAGGGGAGTATGAGCAGTTCTTC.

The genes are TRBV12-3 or TRBV12-4 and TRBJ1-2; D is possibly TRBD1 (5 bases). The CDR3 loop spans 12 amino acids. V was cut by 5 bases and J by 8 bases, with 12 bases left in between. CDR3 region: CASSPGGVGYTF. As DNA, the CDR3 is TGTGCCAGCAGTCCCGGGGGAGTGGGCTACACCTTC.

In nucleotides, the CDR3 is TGCGCCAGCAGCTTAGGGGGCGGCGGTTCACCCCTCCACTTT. As protein: CASSLGGGGSPLHF. The J gene is TRBJ1-6, the V gene TRBV5-1, with 7 positions matching TRBD1. The CDR3 is 14 residues long. The V gene end was trimmed by 2 bases and the J gene end by 9 bases; junction bases not matched to a gene: 5. The germline gives CDR1 SGHRS, CDR2 YFSETQ. Complete variable domain (other parts from reference TRBV5-1 and TRBJ1-6): KAGVTQTPRYLIKTRGQQVTLSCSPISGHRSVSWYQQTPGQGLQFLFEYFSETQRNKGNFPGRFSGRQFSNSRSEMNVSTLELGDSALYLCASSLGGGGSPLHFGNGTRLTVT.

With respect to this clone: Relative to the germline gene, one junction end is altered; a read error may explain this. CDR3 region: CAGSQIQGLGETQYF. CDR3 coding DNA: TGTGCCGGCTCACAGATCCAGGGGCTAGGTGAGACCCAGTACTTC. The rearrangement uses TRBV18 and TRBJ2-5, with a possible D match to TRBD1 (6 bases). This CDR3 spans 15 amino acids. Germline assignment: CDR1 KGHSH and CDR2 LQKENI.

The chain has TRBV9 and TRBJ2-1, with 10 positions matching TRBD2. The CDR3 sequence is 16 residues long. Looked up from germline, CDR1 is SGDLS and CDR2 is YYNGEE. The J segment lost 12 bases and the V segment lost 0 bases, leaving 12 bases of the junction unmatched. CDR3 sequence reads: CASSVEGSSGGRGQFF. CDR3 sequence (DNA): TGTGCCAGCAGCGTAGAAGGGTCTAGCGGGGGCCGGGGGCAGTTCTTC.

V and J are TRBV4-3 and TRBJ2-4; D unclear. Between the trimmed V and J ends, which lost 3 bases and 3 bases, there was a span of 12 bases. Germline assignment: CDR1 LGHNA and CDR2 YSLEER. The CDR3 loop spans 15 amino acids. The CDR3 is CASSQTGVGKNIQYF. The CDR3 region has the DNA TGCGCCAGCAGCCAGACCGGAGTTGGCAAAAACATTCAGTACTTC.

This chain uses TRBV24-1 with TRBJ1-3; D remains ambiguous. Trimming shortened V by 4 bases and J by 4 bases, and 4 bases separated the two germline ends. CDR3 size: 12 residues. Germline V gene sequence: CDR1 KGHDR, CDR2 SFDVKD. The CDR3 region is CATSDPGNTIYF. CDR3 in DNA: TGTGCCACCAGTGACCCCGGAAACACCATATATTTT.

The rearrangement joins TRBV28 to TRBJ1-5, with no clear D. The CDR3 contains 13 residues. The V gene's germline CDR1 is MDHEN and CDR2 SYDVKM. V lost 7 bases to trimming and J lost 4 bases, with 11 bases between them. CDR3 in DNA: TGTGCCAGCACCCCGGACTGGAATCAGCCCCAGCATTTT. Protein: CASTPDWNQPQHF.

This clone is judged medium-sized. The chain is built from TRBV4-3 and TRBJ2-3; D is tentatively TRBD1 or TRBD2 (6 bases each). V lost 3 bases to trimming and J lost 4 bases, with 17 bases between them. This CDR3 comprises 16 residues. Germline V CDR1 and CDR2: LGHNA, YSLEER. CDR3: CASSQSQGGGADTQYF. The CDR3 nucleotides read TGCGCCAGCAGCCAGTCACAGGGAGGCGGCGCAGATACGCAGTATTTT.

J is TRBJ1-1 and V is TRBV6-5; a possible D gene is TRBD1 (6 bases). The V gene lost 8 bases and the J gene lost 4 bases, with 17 bases spanning the gap. CDR3 length: 14 residues. The V gene's germline CDR1 is MNHEY and CDR2 SVGAGI. The CDR3 region has the DNA TGTGCCAGCCAATTTCAGGGAGGGGGCACTGAAGCTTTCTTT. Translated, it gives CASQFQGGGTEAFF.